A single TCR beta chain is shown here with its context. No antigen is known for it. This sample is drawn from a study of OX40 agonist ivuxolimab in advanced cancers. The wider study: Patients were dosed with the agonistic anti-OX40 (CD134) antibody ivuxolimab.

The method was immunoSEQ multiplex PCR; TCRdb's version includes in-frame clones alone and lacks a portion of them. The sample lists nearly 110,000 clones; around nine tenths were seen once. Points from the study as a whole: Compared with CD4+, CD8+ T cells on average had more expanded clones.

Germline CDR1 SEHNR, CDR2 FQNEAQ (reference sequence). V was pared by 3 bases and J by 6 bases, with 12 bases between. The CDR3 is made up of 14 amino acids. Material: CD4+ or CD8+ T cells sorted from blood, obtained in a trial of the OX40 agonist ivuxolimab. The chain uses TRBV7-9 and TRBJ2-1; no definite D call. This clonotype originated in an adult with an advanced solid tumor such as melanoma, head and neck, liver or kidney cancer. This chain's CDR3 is CASSFRQLSNEQFF. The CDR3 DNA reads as TGTGCCAGCAGCTTCAGACAACTCTCCAATGAGCAGTTCTTC.